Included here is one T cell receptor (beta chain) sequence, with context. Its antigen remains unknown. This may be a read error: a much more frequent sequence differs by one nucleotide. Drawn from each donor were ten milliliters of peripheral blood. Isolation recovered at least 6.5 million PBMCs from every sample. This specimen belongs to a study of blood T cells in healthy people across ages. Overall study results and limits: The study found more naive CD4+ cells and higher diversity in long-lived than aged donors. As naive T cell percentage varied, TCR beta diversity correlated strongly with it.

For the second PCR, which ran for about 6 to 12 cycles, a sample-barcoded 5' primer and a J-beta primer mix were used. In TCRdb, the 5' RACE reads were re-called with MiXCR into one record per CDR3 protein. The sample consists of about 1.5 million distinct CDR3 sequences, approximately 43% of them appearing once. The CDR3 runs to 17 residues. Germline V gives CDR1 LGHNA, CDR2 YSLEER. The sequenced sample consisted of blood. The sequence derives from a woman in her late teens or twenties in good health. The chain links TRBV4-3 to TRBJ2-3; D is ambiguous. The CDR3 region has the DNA TGCGCCAGCAGCCAAGGGATCGAGCCCAAACCTACAGATACGCTGTATTTT. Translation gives CASSQGIEPKPTDTLYF.